This T cell receptor (beta chain) was observed in a study of shared clonotypes between healthy human individuals. In the study overall: For every donor, three CD4 naive, three CD4 memory, two CD8 naive and one CD8 memory plates were used.

Worth noting for this clone: Its antigen is unknown.

Authors' processing steps: Filtering differed for immunoSEQ, which gave only junction sequences without quality scores. Some clones are missing from TCRdb's copy, which holds only in-frame ones; the method was immunoSEQ multiplex PCR. Clonal size and the V and J genes are those of that table, whereas D and trimming came from the DNA. Of over 1.4 million clones listed, roughly 97% are singletons. Points from the study as a whole: Non-shared clonotypes had lower generation probabilities than clonotypes shared by all four sorted-subset donors.

The source material was naive CD4+ T cells sorted from blood. Described subset: CD45RA+ positively selected. The TCR originated in a man aged 25 to 45 in good health.

DNA for the CDR3: TGTGCCAGTAGTTCACATAGACAGGGTGGGGAGTTCTTC. Its protein is CASSSHRQGGEFF. This rearrangement joins TRBV19 to TRBJ2-1, with 7 bases fitting TRBD1. The CDR3 sequence is 13 residues long. Unmatched junction bases numbered 12, after V lost 5 bases and J lost 14 bases. Germline V gene data show CDR1 as LNHDA and CDR2 as SQIVND (reference sequence).